The source of this T cell receptor (beta chain) is a study of human T cells and chemical hapten exposure. Study-level background: Variability of per-sample TCR yields stemmed mainly from small differences in pooled library volume. General observations from the study: The number of TCRs above 1 in 1000 frequency did not change after DPC sensitization.

Germline lookup yields CDR1 SGDLS and CDR2 YYNGEE. This CDR3 has 18 residues. The study extracted total RNA from unfractionated whole blood. Each cDNA molecule in the library carried unique molecular identifiers. Study processing details: Sample TCR totals centred on a median of around 92,000, ranging about 23,224 to 690,600. TCRdb fed the reads into MiXCR, producing one record per CDR3 protein. It is TCRdb's table, rather than the study itself, that gives the V and J calls and clone size. The sample records around 120,000 distinct CDR3 sequences, over 7% being singletons. Concerning this clonotype itself: As yet, its antigen is unknown. A read error may be the cause here, since a much bigger clone is one base away.

The chain combines TRBV9 with TRBJ2-6, with a tentative D call TRBD1 (5 bases). Sequencing was done on a sample of whole blood. The receptor was derived from a human donor in good health. Some clones in this sample may be carry-over from other donors' samples. The CDR3 protein is CASSVGPSANSGANILTF. The CDR3 DNA sequence: TGTGCCAGCAGCGTTGGCCCAAGCGCCAACTCTGGGGCCAACATCCTGACTTTC.